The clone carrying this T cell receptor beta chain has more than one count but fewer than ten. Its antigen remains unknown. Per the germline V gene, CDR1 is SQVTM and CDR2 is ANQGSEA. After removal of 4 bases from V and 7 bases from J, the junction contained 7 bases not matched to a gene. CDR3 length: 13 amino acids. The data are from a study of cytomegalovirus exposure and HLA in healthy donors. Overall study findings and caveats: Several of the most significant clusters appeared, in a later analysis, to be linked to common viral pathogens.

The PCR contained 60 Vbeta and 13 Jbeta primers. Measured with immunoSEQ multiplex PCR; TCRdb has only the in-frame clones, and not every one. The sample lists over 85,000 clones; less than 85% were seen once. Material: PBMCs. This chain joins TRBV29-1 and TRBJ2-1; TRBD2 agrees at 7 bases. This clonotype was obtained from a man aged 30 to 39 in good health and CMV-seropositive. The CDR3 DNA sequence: TGCAGCGTTGGCCGGGGGGTAGGGAATGAGCAGTTCTTC. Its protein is CSVGRGVGNEQFF.